This T cell receptor beta chain emerged from a study of persistence of HIV-infected CD4 T cells. Note on this clone: The target antigen is unknown.

The immunoSEQ assay was version 4, run in survey mode. The assay was immunoSEQ multiplex PCR, and TCRdb's table has in-frame clones only and misses some. The repertoire holds around 47,000 clones, approximately 90% seen once, with approximately 1.8% in the top ten. CDR3 length equals 15 residues. Per the germline V gene, CDR1 is SGHRS and CDR2 is YFSETQ. Trimming pared 4 bases from V and 7 bases from J, leaving 18 bases between. Anti-CD3/anti-CD28 beads served as a nonspecific positive control stimulus. Sorting selected CD4+ T cells upregulating both CD40 ligand and CD69. The sample was CD4+ T cells sorted from PBMCs after approximately 20-hour stimulation, taken from a patient who received antiretroviral therapy. This clonotype was obtained from an adult man with HIV who was CMV-seropositive. The chain employs TRBV5-1 and TRBJ2-1; possibly TRBD1 for D (6 bases). The DNA for the CDR3 is TGCGCCAGCAGCAGGAACAGGGACCGGGCGAATGAGCAGTTCTTC. It codes for CASSRNRDRANEQFF.